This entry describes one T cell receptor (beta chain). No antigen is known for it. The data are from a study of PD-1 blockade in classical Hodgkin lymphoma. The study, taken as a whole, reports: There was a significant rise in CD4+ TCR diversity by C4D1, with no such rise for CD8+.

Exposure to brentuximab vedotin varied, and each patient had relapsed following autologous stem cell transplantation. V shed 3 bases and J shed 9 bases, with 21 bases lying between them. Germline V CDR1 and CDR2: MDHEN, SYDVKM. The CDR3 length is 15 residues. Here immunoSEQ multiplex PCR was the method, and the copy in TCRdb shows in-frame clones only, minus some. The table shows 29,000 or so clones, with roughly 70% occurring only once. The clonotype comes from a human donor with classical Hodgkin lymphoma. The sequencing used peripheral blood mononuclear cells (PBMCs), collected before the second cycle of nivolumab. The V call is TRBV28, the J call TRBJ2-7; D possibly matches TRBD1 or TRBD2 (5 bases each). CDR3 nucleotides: TGTGCCAGCAGTTTCCGCCTGGGACCACACATGAGGCAGTACGTC. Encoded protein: CASSFRLGPHMRQYV.